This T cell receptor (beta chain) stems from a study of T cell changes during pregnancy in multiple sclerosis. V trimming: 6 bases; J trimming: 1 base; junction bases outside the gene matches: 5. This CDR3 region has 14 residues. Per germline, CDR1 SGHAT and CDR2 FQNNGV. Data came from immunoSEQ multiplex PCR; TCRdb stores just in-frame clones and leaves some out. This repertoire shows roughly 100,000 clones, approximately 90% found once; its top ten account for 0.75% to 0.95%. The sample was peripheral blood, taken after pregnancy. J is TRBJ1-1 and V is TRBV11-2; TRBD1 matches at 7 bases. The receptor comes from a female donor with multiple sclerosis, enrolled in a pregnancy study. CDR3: CASRIGTANTEAFF. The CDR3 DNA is TGTGCCAGCAGGATCGGGACAGCGAACACTGAAGCTTTCTTT.